The following is a T cell receptor (beta chain) sequence with its context. The specificity of this receptor is unknown. With a mouse as the source, gene names and germline sequences are drawn from the mouse. The CDR3 end falls 1 residue outside the read, so it is completed with the germline J gene. This specimen's time point label, interpreted: mouse harvest day 14 after allogeneic transplant. Each mouse graft, delivered by tail vein injection, combined 10^6 splenic CD5+ T cells with 10^7 T-cell-depleted bone marrow cells. A major MHC-mismatch B6 (H2b) into BALB/c (H2d) model was used to model mouse GVHD, and tissues were profiled at day 7 or 14. On day 7 or 14 post-transplant, mouse tissues and retro-orbital blood were harvested with separate sterile tools for each animal, and livers were flushed beforehand. Before genomic DNA isolation with the DNeasy Blood & Tissue Kit, mouse tissues were minced with razor blades in buffered saline.

The CDR3 sequence holds 15 residues, the cysteine and phenylalanine included. Sequencing covers 42 bases of the CDR3, shown here with the frame starting at base 1. The germline V gene (reference sequence) specifies LGHNA as CDR1 and YNLKQL as CDR2. Trimming leaves V shorter by 4 bases and J shorter by 3 bases, with the junction holding 3 bases beyond the gene matches. The data are from a study of tissue T cells after allogeneic stem cell transplantation (dated by TCRdb to between 2020 and 2023). Turning to the overall study: The study profiled TCR beta repertoires across many tissues from research autopsies of patients with and without GVHD, plus mouse models of GVHD. The human arm was conducted as a prospective observational study, and neither blinding nor randomization was performed. The paper as a whole reports these results and caveats: In both patients and mice, T cells from blood and spleen picked up only a limited part of the TCR repertoire that was detected in tissues. The study did not establish which tissue TCRs were alloreactive or antigen-specific, and some clones may have been host cells that persisted. Few T cell clones were found to be shared across patients, but shared repertoire signatures across patients were revealed in a tissue-specific fashion by motif-based clustering. Within patients, how anatomically similar the tissues were was a key factor in shaping TCR repertoire composition, regardless of disease or transplant status. The patient cohort was small and varied clinically, and sampling depth was recognized as a limitation.

Receptor amplification or capture employed the immunoSEQ multiplex PCR assay. TCRbeta CDR3 sequencing was done by Adaptive Biotechnologies at survey depth, reporting CDR3 sequences, V/J genes, productive frequency and template counts. TCR beta CDR3 regions were amplified from genomic DNA rather than RNA. The authors' pipeline ran thus. Pairwise repertoire overlap between tissues was quantified with Jensen-Shannon divergence, where 1 means complete divergence and 0 identical. Tissues were clustered by single-linkage agglomerative hierarchical clustering of pairwise JSD values and displayed as dendrograms. GLIPH2 was applied to all patient samples using simulation_depth 1000, kmer_min_depth 3, and cdr3_length_cutoff 8, and only groups with more than two unique CDR3s were retained. A standardized tissue-overlap score was generated by extrapolating Jaccard GLIPH-group overlap across patients to a standard repertoire size of 1000 clones. Linear mixed-effect models, with tissue as a fixed effect and individual as a random effect, were used to test how diversity related to clinical or experimental variables. TCRdb took this table from immuneACCESS and kept in-frame rearrangements with V and J called. Such tables lack part of the clones; where checked against another copy, unresolved V genes explain under half of the gap, and the rest is unexplained. V and J calls and clone size are as listed in that table; D and trimming were resolved from the DNA. Counted in this sample were thousands of clones; 25% to 40% of them appeared once. The ten largest clones take up around 4.8% of the sample.

The clonotype was recovered from a female BALB/c mouse given C57BL/6 T cells with graft-versus-host disease after an allogeneic hematopoietic cell transplant. Material for sequencing was skin. The chain joins TRBV5 to TRBJ1-4, with 9 central nucleotides matching TRBD1. CDR3 DNA, as far as it was read: TGTGCCAGCAGCCCCCGGGACAGGGCCAACGAAAGATTATTT. Protein translation: CASSPRDRANERLF. The CDR3 as a whole reads CASSPRDRANERLFF.